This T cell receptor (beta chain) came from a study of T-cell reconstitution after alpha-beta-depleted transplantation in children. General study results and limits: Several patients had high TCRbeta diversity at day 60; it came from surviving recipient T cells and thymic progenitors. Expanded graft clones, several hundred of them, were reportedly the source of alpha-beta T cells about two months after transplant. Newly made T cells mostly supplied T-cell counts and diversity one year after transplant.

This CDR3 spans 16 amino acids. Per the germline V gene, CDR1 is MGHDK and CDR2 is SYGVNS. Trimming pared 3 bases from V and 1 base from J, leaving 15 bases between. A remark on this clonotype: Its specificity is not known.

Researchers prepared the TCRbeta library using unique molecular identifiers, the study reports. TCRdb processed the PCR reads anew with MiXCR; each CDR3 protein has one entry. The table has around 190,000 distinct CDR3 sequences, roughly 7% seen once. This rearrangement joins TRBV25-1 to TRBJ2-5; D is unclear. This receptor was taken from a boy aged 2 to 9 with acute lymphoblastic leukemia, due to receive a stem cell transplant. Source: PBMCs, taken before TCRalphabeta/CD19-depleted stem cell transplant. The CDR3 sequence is CASSDSARASQETQYF. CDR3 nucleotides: TGTGCCAGCAGTGATTCGGCACGAGCTTCCCAAGAGACCCAGTACTTC.